The 11 T cell receptor beta chains below all came from one sample that was sequenced in a study of T cells expressing NK-cell markers. TCRdb derives one entry per CDR3 protein from the 5' RACE reads, leaving out DNA. This table holds about 180,000 distinct CDR3 sequences. Sequenced sample: blood T cells: a sorted CD56 or NKG2C T cell subset, CD4+ or CD8+ T cells, or bulk PBMC T cells (not recorded which). Receptor source: a woman between 18 and 70 years old in good health.

The chain joins TRBV12-3 or TRBV12-4 to TRBJ2-7; TCRdb's D gene call, TRBD1, goes unchecked for lack of DNA. The CDR3 runs to 15 residues. This chain's CDR3 is CASSLVGMGAYEQYF.

The J gene is TRBJ1-1, the V gene TRBV7-2. Per the germline V gene, CDR1 is SGHTA and CDR2 is FQGNSA. The CDR3 covers 15 residues. The CDR3 loop reads CASSLALTLDTEAFF.

This chain connects TRBV7-9 to TRBJ1-2; the TCRdb D gene call, TRBD1, has no DNA to confirm it. The CDR3 spans 15 residues. Germline CDR1 and CDR2: SEHNR and FQNEAQ (reference sequence). CDR3 in amino acids: CASSSDRGPGYGYTF.

This rearrangement joins TRBV20-1 to TRBJ2-2. Germline loops: CDR1 DFQATT, CDR2 SNEGSKA (reference sequence). This CDR3 region has 11 residues. The CDR3: CSARRSGELFF.

V is TRBV29-1 and J is TRBJ2-1; checking the TCRdb D call of TRBD1 is not possible without DNA. The CDR3 totals 13 residues. The germline V gene has CDR1 SQVTM and CDR2 ANQGSEA. The CDR3 spells CSVARTANNEQFF.

The J gene is TRBJ2-5, the V gene TRBV6-1; TCRdb indicates TRBD1, and absent DNA this call remains unverified. The CDR3 runs 15 residues. Looked up from germline, CDR1 is MNHNS and CDR2 is SASEGT. The CDR3 here is CASSGVQGAGETQYF.

This chain connects TRBV5-1 to TRBJ2-5; with no DNA, the TCRdb D assignment of TRBD1 cannot be verified. The CDR3 is 17 residues long. The germline gives CDR1 SGHRS, CDR2 YFSETQ. CDR3 loop: CASSLAFGQGAGETQYF.

The chain uses TRBV4-1 and TRBJ1-2. This CDR3 region has 15 residues. The germline CDR1 and CDR2 sequences are MGHRA and YSYEKL. CDR3 sequence: CASRREPGLNYGYTF.

The chain links TRBV6-5 to TRBJ1-2; the D call from TCRdb, TRBD1, cannot be confirmed without DNA. This CDR3 comprises 12 residues. Germline V gives CDR1 MNHEY, CDR2 SVGAGI. This CDR3 is CASWTGWYGYTF.

This chain uses TRBV7-9 with TRBJ2-5; TCRdb reports TRBD2, a call that lacks DNA to check it against. The CDR3 has 15 amino acids. Germline CDR1 SEHNR, CDR2 FQNEAQ (reference sequence). The CDR3 sequence is CASSWALAEVETQYF.

The chain carries TRBV10-2 and TRBJ2-2; TCRdb proposes TRBD2, but this gene call is untestable without DNA. The germline gives CDR1 WSHSY, CDR2 SAAADI. The CDR3 has 13 residues. This CDR3 reads CASRAGATGELFF.